These 25 T cell receptor beta chains were all obtained from the same sample, sequenced in a study of cytomegalovirus exposure and HLA in healthy donors. The PCR used 60 Vbeta and 13 Jbeta primers. The table came from immunoSEQ multiplex PCR; TCRdb's copy has only in-frame clones and leaves some out. This repertoire shows about 94,000 clones, roughly three fifths found once; its top ten account for 3.5% to 4.5%. Sequencing was performed on PBMCs. The receptors derive from a man aged 25-40 years in good health and CMV-seronegative.

The rearrangement joins TRBV6-4 to TRBJ2-2, with 9 bases fitting TRBD2. The trim removed 5 bases at V and 3 bases at J, leaving 1 base unmatched. The CDR3 runs 14 residues. Germline CDR1 reads MRHNA; CDR2 reads SNTAGT. CDR3 amino acids: CASSIAGDTGELFF. The CDR3 nucleotides are TGTGCCAGCAGTATAGCGGGAGACACCGGGGAGCTGTTTTTT.

The chain uses TRBV7-3 and TRBJ2-1; 7 positions agree with TRBD2. The CDR3 totals 16 residues. Per the germline V gene, CDR1 is SGHTA and CDR2 is FQGTGA. The V and J ends lost 5 bases and 7 bases, in that order; junction bases with no gene match: 14. This chain's CDR3 is CASSPNEAGVMNEQFF. For the CDR3, the DNA is TGTGCCAGCAGCCCAAACGAGGCGGGAGTCATGAATGAGCAGTTCTTC.

The chain couples TRBV7-9 to TRBJ2-3, with 8 bases that match TRBD2. Trimming at V came to 1 base and at J to 3 bases, leaving 6 bases not matched to a gene. The CDR3 runs 16 residues. CDR1 and CDR2 (germline): SEHNR, FQNEAQ (reference sequence). In DNA form, the CDR3 reads TGTGCCAGCAGCTTAGGGGCTAGCGGGCGAACAGATACGCAGTATTTT. Translating gives CASSLGASGRTDTQYF.

The chain carries TRBV2 and TRBJ2-7, with a weak D call TRBD1 (5 bases). Trimming cost V 5 bases and J 2 bases, with 13 bases left between them. This CDR3 has 14 amino acids. Looked up from germline, CDR1 is SNHLY and CDR2 is FYNNEI. The DNA for the CDR3 is TGTGCCAGCAGTAATAGGGGTGGCCCCTACGAGCAGTACTTC. This translates into CASSNRGGPYEQYF.

The J gene is TRBJ2-1, the V gene TRBV5-6; D remains ambiguous. Germline-derived CDR1 and CDR2 are SGHDT and YYEEEE. The CDR3 is 16 residues long. The germline V and J ends were trimmed by 1 base and 4 bases, with 15 bases remaining between them. The CDR3: CASSLYDGLEYNEQFF. The DNA for the CDR3 is TGTGCCAGCAGCTTGTATGATGGCCTAGAATACAATGAGCAGTTCTTC.

The chain recombines TRBV7-3 with TRBJ1-5; 11 nucleotides agree with TRBD1. Germline V gives CDR1 SGHTA, CDR2 FQGTGA. This CDR3 region has 16 residues. Losses at the gene ends were 5 bases for V and 4 bases for J; bases not matched to a gene: 7. The DNA for the CDR3 is TGTGCCAGCAGCCCGAGGACAGGGGGCGGAAATCAGCCCCAGCATTTT. Protein product: CASSPRTGGGNQPQHF.

V and J are TRBV2 and TRBJ2-1, with 11 bases lining up with TRBD2. This CDR3 comprises 15 residues. The ends lost 7 bases at V and 2 bases at J; junction bases unmatched: 4. The germline V gene has CDR1 SNHLY and CDR2 FYNNEI. CDR3 coding DNA: TGTGCCAGCACAAAACTAGCGGGAGCCTACAATGAGCAGTTCTTC. Its translation is CASTKLAGAYNEQFF.

CDR3 sequence: CASSLVHSNQPQHF. The CDR3, as DNA: TGTGCCAGCAGTTTGGTACATAGCAATCAGCCCCAGCATTTT. V and J are TRBV27 and TRBJ1-5; no clear D. Trimming took 3 bases from V and 0 from J, leaving 6 bases between them. Germline V gives CDR1 MNHEY, CDR2 SMNVEV (reference sequence). This CDR3 is 14 amino acids long.

J is TRBJ2-5 and V is TRBV11-2; 14 bases map to TRBD2. Germline CDR1 reads SGHAT; CDR2 reads FQNNGV. V lost 5 bases to trimming and J lost 5 bases; unmatched junction nucleotides: 10. The CDR3 sequence is 17 residues long. CDR3 DNA: TGTGCCAGCAGCCCGGGACTAGCGGGGGCGAGCCCGGAGACCCAGTACTTC. Protein: CASSPGLAGASPETQYF. The variable domain in full, with the rest retrieved from reference TRBV11-2 and TRBJ2-5, is EAGVAQSPRYKIIEKRQSVAFWCNPISGHATLYWYQQILGQGPKLLIQFQNNGVVDDSQLPKDRFSAERLKGVDSTLKIQPAKLEDSAVYLCASSPGLAGASPETQYFGPGTRLLVL.

The chain has TRBV19 and TRBJ2-2, with 8 bases fitting TRBD1. The CDR3 sequence is 15 residues long. CDR1 LNHDA and CDR2 SQIVND come from the germline V gene (reference sequence). Trimming removed 5 bases from V and 6 bases from J; junction bases left unmatched: 8. This CDR3 reads CASSPGGLPPGELFF. The CDR3, as DNA: TGTGCCAGTAGTCCAGGGGGCCTGCCCCCCGGGGAGCTGTTTTTT.

This chain links TRBV7-5 with TRBJ1-4; the D call in the table, TRBD1, was not verified against the DNA. TRBV7-5 is a listed pseudogene. This CDR3 has 13 amino acids. CDR3 DNA: TGTGCCATCGACGACAGAACTAATGAAAAACTGTTTTTT. Encoded protein: CAIDDRTNEKLFF.

The chain combines TRBV6-6 with TRBJ2-7; D is uncertain. Deletions cut 2 bases from V and 0 bases from J, with 8 bases between. The V gene's germline CDR1 is MNHNY and CDR2 SVGAGI (reference sequence). The CDR3 runs to 14 residues. This chain's CDR3 is CASSYDSGSYEQYF. In nucleotides, the CDR3 is TGTGCCAGCAGTTACGATTCAGGCTCCTACGAGCAGTACTTC.

This clone was seen once. The chain combines TRBV15 with TRBJ2-1; possible D gene TRBD2, 6 bases. V lost 3 bases and J 6 bases, leaving 18 bases between the germline ends. Germline assignment: CDR1 LNHNV and CDR2 YYDKDF (reference sequence). This CDR3 spans 16 amino acids. CDR3 loop: CATSRGGVIGFNEQFF. In nucleotides, the CDR3 is TGTGCCACCAGCAGGGGCGGGGTGATAGGTTTCAATGAGCAGTTCTTC.

The J gene is TRBJ2-2, the V gene TRBV7-3, with D possibly matching TRBD1 (5 bases). Trimming took 2 bases from V and 1 from J, leaving 5 bases between them. The CDR3 has 14 amino acids. Germline V lookup: CDR1 SGHTA, CDR2 FQGTGA. The CDR3 DNA reads as TGTGCCAGCAGCTTAGACAGGAACACCGGGGAGCTGTTTTTT. Encoded protein: CASSLDRNTGELFF. The entire variable domain, with the rest obtained from reference TRBV7-3 and TRBJ2-2, is as follows: GAGVSQTPSNKVTEKGKYVELRCDPISGHTALYWYRQSLGQGPEFLIYFQGTGAADDSGLPNDRFFAVRPEGSVSTLKIQRTERGDSAVYLCASSLDRNTGELFFGEGSRLTVL.

The chain carries TRBV27 and TRBJ1-2; tentatively, D is TRBD1 (5 bases). The CDR3 length is 14 residues. The V gene's germline CDR1 is MNHEY and CDR2 SMNVEV (reference sequence). With 0 bases removed from V and 4 bases from J, the gap between germline ends came to 9 bases. The chain's CDR3 is CASSLSGPLYGYTF. The CDR3, as DNA: TGTGCCAGCAGTTTATCGGGGCCGCTCTATGGCTACACCTTC.

The chain joins TRBV19 to TRBJ2-7, with 7 bases fitting TRBD1. The CDR3 runs to 14 residues. V trimming: 9 bases; J trimming: 0 bases; junction bases outside the gene matches: 8. Germline V CDR1 and CDR2: LNHDA, SQIVND (reference sequence). CDR3 DNA: TGTGCCAGCTCCGGGACAGCGAGCTCCTACGAGCAGTACTTC. Translated, it gives CASSGTASSYEQYF. Full variable domain (remainder filled in from reference TRBV19 and TRBJ2-7): DGGITQSPKYLFRKEGQNVTLSCEQNLNHDAMYWYRQDPGQGLRLIYYSQIVNDFQKGDIAEGYSVSREKKESFPLTVTSAQKNPTAFYLCASSGTASSYEQYFGPGTRLTVT.

V is TRBV4-1 and J is TRBJ2-1; 12 nucleotides agree with TRBD2. Unmatched junction bases numbered 4, after V lost 8 bases and J lost 8 bases. This CDR3 has 13 residues. The germline CDR1 and CDR2 sequences are MGHRA and YSYEKL. The CDR3 is CASETSGSDEQFF. In nucleotides, the CDR3 is TGCGCCAGCGAGACTAGCGGGAGCGATGAGCAGTTCTTC.

This chain uses TRBV2 with TRBJ1-5, with a possible D match to TRBD1 (6 bases). Per the germline V gene, CDR1 is SNHLY and CDR2 is FYNNEI. The CDR3 sequence is 14 residues long. V was pared by 6 bases and J by 4 bases, with 13 bases between. CDR3 protein: CASSAGTLNQPQHF. In nucleotides, the CDR3 is TGTGCCAGCAGCGCCGGGACACTAAATCAGCCCCAGCATTTT.

This clone was found a few times. The chain is built from TRBV10-3 and TRBJ1-2, with D unresolved. V lost 4 bases to trimming and J lost 8 bases, with 17 bases between them. From germline, CDR1 is ENHRY and CDR2 SYGVKD. This CDR3 region has 14 residues. CDR3 residues: CAISGPALPEGYTF. For the CDR3, the DNA is TGTGCCATCAGTGGGCCGGCACTACCCGAGGGCTACACCTTC.

The chain couples TRBV5-6 to TRBJ2-7, with D possibly being TRBD2 (6 bases). The length of the CDR3 is 13 residues. The V end lost 1 base, the J end lost 4 bases, and 9 bases lay between the germline ends. CDR1 and CDR2 from the germline V gene are SGHDT and YYEEEE. As DNA, the CDR3 is TGTGCCAGCAGCTTGACGACTAGATACGAGCAGTACTTC. It yields the protein CASSLTTRYEQYF.

CDR3 protein: CASSSGDNQPQHF. CDR3 DNA sequence: TGTGCCAGCAGCTCAGGGGACAATCAGCCCCAGCATTTT. The rearrangement uses TRBV6-4 and TRBJ1-5, with TRBD1 as a possible D gene (6 bases). Germline values: CDR1 MRHNA, CDR2 SNTAGT. The CDR3 loop spans 13 amino acids. Trimming shortened V by 6 bases and J by 3 bases, and 9 bases separated the two germline ends.

The chain recombines TRBV19 with TRBJ2-6; D not resolved. Germline V gives CDR1 LNHDA, CDR2 SQIVND (reference sequence). The CDR3 is 15 amino acids. The V end was cut by 7 bases, the J end by 0 bases, with 10 bases between. CDR3 sequence: CASKARSSGANVLTF. Written as DNA, the CDR3 is TGTGCCAGTAAAGCAAGAAGCTCTGGGGCCAACGTCCTGACTTTC.

This clone has only a few counts. The rearrangement uses TRBV5-1 and TRBJ2-6, with D possibly TRBD2 on 5 matching bases. V was trimmed by 3 bases and J by 0 bases, leaving 10 bases between them. This CDR3 has 16 residues. Per the germline V gene, CDR1 is SGHRS and CDR2 is YFSETQ. The CDR3 DNA is TGCGCCAGCAGCTCCGGACTGCACTCTGGGGCCAACGTCCTGACTTTC. It specifies CASSSGLHSGANVLTF.

This chain joins TRBV5-1 and TRBJ2-1; D perhaps matches TRBD2 (5 bases). This CDR3 has 15 residues. Germline CDR1 reads SGHRS; CDR2 reads YFSETQ. V lost 2 bases and J 4 bases, leaving 13 bases between the germline ends. CDR3 in DNA: TGCGCCAGCAGCTTAGGAGCGGATGGGTACAATGAGCAGTTCTTC. Translated, it gives CASSLGADGYNEQFF.

There are a few counts of this clone. The rearrangement uses TRBV30 and TRBJ2-3; unclear D gene. This CDR3 region has 15 residues. V was clipped by 0 bases and J by 0 bases, with 10 bases between them. Germline loops: CDR1 GTSNPN, CDR2 SVGIG (reference sequence). In DNA form, the CDR3 reads TGTGCCTGGAGTGTGGTCTGGCCTAGCACAGATACGCAGTATTTT. Its protein product is CAWSVVWPSTDTQYF.